This TCR beta chain was captured by sequencing in a study of CD8 T cells in ankylosing spondylitis. Study outcomes and limitations: Matched synovial fluid from ankylosing spondylitis patients was reported to be enriched for disease-linked clones. Disease-linked clones bore a CD8+ phenotype and were relatively rare in peripheral blood.

Generation of TCR beta libraries employed quantitative 5'-RACE incorporating molecular barcodes. TCRdb reanalysed the 5' RACE reads using MiXCR and keeps one entry per CDR3 protein. Among 200,000 to 250,000 distinct CDR3 sequences listed, roughly a third were seen once. With regard to this clonotype: Its matching antigen is unknown.

CDR1 is MGHRA, CDR2 YSYEKL, per germline. The CDR3 runs 16 residues. The ends were cut back, 3 bases at V and 5 bases at J, with 19 bases in the middle. The chain is built from TRBV4-1 and TRBJ1-1, with D tentatively TRBD1 (6 bases). The sample consisted of blood, either unsorted or a sorted T cell fraction (not recorded which). This receptor was identified in a male donor with ankylosing spondylitis or in good health (not recorded which). The CDR3, as DNA: TGCGCCAGCAGCCATGGCCACAGGGACGGAAGGACTGAAGCTTTCTTT. It specifies CASSHGHRDGRTEAFF.